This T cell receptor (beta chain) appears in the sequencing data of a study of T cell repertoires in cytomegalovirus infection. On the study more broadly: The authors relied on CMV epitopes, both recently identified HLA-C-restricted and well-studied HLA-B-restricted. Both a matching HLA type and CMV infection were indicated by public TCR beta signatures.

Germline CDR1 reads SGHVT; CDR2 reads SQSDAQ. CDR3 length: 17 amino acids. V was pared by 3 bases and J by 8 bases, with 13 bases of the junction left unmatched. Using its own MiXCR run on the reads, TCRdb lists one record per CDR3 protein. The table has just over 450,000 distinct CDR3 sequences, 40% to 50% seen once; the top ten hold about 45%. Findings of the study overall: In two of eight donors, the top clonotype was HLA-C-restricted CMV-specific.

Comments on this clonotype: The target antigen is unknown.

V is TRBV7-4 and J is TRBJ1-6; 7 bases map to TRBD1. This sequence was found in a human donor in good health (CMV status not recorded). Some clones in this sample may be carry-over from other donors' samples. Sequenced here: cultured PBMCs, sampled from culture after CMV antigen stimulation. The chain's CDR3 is CASSFYFGWQGDSPLHF. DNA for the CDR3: TGTGCCAGCAGCTTTTATTTTGGTTGGCAGGGGGATTCACCCCTCCACTTT.